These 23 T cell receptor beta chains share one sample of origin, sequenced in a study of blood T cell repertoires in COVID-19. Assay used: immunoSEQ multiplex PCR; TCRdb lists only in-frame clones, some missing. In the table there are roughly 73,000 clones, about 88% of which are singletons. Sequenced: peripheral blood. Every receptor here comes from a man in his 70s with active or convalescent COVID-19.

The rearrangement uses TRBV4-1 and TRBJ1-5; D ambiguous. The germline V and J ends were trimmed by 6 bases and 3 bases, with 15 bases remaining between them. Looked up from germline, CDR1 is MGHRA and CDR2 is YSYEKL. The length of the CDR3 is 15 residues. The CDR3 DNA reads TGCGCCAGCAGTCTAGACCAGATCCTCAATCAGCCCCAGCATTTT. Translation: CASSLDQILNQPQHF.

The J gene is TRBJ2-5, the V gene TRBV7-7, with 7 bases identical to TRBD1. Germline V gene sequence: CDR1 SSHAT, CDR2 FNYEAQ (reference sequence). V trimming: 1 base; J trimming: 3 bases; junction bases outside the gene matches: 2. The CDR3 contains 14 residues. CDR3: CASSLDRGEETQYF. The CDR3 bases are TGTGCCAGCAGCTTAGACAGGGGAGAAGAGACCCAGTACTTC.

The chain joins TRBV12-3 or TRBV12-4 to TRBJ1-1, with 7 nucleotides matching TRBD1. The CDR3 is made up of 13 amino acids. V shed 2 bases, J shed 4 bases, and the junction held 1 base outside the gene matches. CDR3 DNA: TGTGCCAGCAGTTTAACAGGGGTCACTGAAGCTTTCTTT. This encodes CASSLTGVTEAFF.

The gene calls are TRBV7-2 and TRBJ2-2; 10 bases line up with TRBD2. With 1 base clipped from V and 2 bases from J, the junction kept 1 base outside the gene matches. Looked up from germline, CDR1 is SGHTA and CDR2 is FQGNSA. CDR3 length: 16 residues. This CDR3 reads CASSLVAGGNTGELFF. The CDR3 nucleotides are TGTGCCAGCAGCTTAGTAGCGGGAGGCAACACCGGGGAGCTGTTTTTT.

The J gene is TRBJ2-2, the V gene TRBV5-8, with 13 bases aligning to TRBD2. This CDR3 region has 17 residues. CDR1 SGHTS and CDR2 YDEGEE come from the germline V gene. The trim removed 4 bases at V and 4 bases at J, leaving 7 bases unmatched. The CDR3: CASSHGRLAGGTGELFF. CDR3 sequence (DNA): TGTGCCAGCAGCCATGGGCGACTAGCGGGAGGCACCGGGGAGCTGTTTTTT.

The CDR3, as DNA: TGTGCCAGCAGCGTAGTGGGGGGGCGCACAGATACGCAGTATTTT. It encodes CASSVVGGRTDTQYF. The chain couples TRBV9 to TRBJ2-3; D may be TRBD2 (7 bases). The CDR3 runs 15 residues. Germline CDR1 and CDR2: SGDLS and YYNGEE. V dropped 0 bases and J dropped 1 base, with 9 bases sitting between them.

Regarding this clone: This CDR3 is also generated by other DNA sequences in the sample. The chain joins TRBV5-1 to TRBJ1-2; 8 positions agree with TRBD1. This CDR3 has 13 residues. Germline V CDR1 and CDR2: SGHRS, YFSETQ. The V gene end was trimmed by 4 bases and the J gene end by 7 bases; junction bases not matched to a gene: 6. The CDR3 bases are TGCGCCAGCAGCCTCGGACAGGGAGGTGGCTACACCTTC. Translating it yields CASSLGQGGGYTF.

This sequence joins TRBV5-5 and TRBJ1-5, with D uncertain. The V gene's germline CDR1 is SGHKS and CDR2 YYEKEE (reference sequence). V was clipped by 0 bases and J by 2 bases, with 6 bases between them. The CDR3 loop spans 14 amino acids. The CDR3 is CASSLVRGNQPQHF. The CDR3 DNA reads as TGTGCCAGCAGCTTGGTGCGGGGCAATCAGCCCCAGCATTTT.

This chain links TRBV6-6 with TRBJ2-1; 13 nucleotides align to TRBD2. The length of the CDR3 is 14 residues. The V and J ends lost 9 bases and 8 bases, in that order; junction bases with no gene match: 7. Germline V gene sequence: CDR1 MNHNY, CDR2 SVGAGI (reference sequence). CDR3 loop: CASLLAGGGDEQFF. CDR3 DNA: TGTGCCAGTCTACTAGCGGGAGGGGGAGATGAGCAGTTCTTC.

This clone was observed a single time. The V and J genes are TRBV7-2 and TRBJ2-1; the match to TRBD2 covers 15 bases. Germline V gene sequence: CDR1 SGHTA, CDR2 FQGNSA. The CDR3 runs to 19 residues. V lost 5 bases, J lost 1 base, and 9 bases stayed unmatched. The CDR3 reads CASSPRRTSGRESYNEQFF. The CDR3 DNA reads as TGTGCCAGCAGCCCACGTCGGACTAGCGGGAGGGAATCCTACAATGAGCAGTTCTTC.

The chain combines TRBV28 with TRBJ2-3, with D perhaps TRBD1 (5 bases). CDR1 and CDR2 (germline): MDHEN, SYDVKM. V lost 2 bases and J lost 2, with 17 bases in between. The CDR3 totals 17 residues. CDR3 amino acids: CASSLAPGITYTDTQYF. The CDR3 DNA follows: TGTGCCAGCAGTTTAGCCCCAGGGATCACATACACAGATACGCAGTATTTT. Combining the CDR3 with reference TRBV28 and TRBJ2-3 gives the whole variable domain DVKVTQSSRYLVKRTGEKVFLECVQDMDHENMFWYRQDPGLGLRLIYFSYDVKMKEKGDIPEGYSVSREKKERFSLILESASTNQTSMYLCASSLAPGITYTDTQYFGPGTRLTVL.

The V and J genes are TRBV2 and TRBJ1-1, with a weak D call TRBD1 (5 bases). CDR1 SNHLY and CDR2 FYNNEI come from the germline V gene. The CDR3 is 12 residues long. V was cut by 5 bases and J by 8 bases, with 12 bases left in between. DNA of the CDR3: TGTGCCAGCAGTTTAACAGGTAGAGAAGCTTTCTTT. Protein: CASSLTGREAFF. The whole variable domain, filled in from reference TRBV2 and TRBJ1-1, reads EPEVTQTPSHQVTQMGQEVILRCVPISNHLYFYWYRQILGQKVEFLVSFYNNEISEKSEIFDDQFSVERPDGSNFTLKIRSTKLEDSAMYFCASSLTGREAFFGQGTRLTVV.

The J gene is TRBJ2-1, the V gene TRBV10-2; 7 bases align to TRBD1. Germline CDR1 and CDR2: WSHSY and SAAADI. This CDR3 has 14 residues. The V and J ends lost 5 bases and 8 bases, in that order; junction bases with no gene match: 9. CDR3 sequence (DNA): TGCGCCAGCAGTAGGGGGCCACAGGACTATGAGCAGTTCTTC. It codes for CASSRGPQDYEQFF.

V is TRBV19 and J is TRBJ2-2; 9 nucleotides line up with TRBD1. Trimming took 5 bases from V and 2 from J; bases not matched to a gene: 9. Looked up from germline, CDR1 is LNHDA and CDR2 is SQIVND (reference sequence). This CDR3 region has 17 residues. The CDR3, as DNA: TGTGCCAGTAGTCTAACAGGGGGCCCTACAAACACCGGGGAGCTGTTTTTT. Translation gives CASSLTGGPTNTGELFF.

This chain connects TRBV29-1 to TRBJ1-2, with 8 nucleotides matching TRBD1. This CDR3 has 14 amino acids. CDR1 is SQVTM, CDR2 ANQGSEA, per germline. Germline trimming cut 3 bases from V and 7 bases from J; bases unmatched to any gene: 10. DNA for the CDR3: TGCAGCGTTGAGATGTCGGGACAGGTTGGTGGCTACACCTTC. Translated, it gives CSVEMSGQVGGYTF.

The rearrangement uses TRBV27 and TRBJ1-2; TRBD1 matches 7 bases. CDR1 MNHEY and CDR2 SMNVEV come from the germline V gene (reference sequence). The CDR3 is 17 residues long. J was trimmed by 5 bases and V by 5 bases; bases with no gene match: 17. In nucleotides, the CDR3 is TGTGCCAGCAGTACCAATCGACAGGGTCTCCTTCTTTATGGCTACACCTTC. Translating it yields CASSTNRQGLLLYGYTF.

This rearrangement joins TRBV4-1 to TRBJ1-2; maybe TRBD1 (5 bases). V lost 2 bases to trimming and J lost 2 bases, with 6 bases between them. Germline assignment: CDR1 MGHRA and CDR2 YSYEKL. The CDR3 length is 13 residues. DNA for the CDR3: TGCGCCAGCAGCCAATCAGGGAACTATGGCTACACCTTC. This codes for CASSQSGNYGYTF.

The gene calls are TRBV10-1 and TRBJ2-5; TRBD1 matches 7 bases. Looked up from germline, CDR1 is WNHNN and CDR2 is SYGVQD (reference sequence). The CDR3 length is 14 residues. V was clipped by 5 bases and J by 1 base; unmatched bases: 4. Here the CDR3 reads CASSPSGGQETQYF. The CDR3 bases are TGCGCCAGCAGTCCTTCAGGGGGCCAAGAGACCCAGTACTTC.

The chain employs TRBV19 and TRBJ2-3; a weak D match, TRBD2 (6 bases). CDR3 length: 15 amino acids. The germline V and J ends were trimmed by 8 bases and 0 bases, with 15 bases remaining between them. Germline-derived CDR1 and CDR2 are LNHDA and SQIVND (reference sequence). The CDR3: CASVEFGGSTDTQYF. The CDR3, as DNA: TGTGCCAGTGTGGAGTTCGGAGGGAGCACAGATACGCAGTATTTT.

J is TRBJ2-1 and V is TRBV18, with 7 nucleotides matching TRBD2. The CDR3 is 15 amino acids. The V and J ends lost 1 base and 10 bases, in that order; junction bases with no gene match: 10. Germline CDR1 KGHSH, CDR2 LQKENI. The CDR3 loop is CASSPLGGSAREQFF. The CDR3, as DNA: TGTGCCAGCTCACCACTCGGGGGGTCGGCACGCGAGCAGTTCTTC.

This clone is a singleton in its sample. The CDR3 loop is CATWEWGEAYGYTF. The CDR3 nucleotides read TGTGCCACCTGGGAATGGGGGGAAGCCTATGGCTACACCTTC. The chain employs TRBV6-6 and TRBJ1-2, with D perhaps TRBD1 (5 bases). V lost 10 bases and J 4 bases, leaving 19 bases between the germline ends. Germline CDR1 reads MNHNY; CDR2 reads SVGAGI (reference sequence). The CDR3 is 14 amino acids.

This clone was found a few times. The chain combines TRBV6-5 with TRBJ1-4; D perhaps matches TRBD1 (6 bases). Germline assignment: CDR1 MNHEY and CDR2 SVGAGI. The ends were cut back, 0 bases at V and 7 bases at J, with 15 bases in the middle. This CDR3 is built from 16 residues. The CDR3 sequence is CASSYSKVGGGEKLFF. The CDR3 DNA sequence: TGTGCCAGCAGTTACTCGAAGGTTGGGGGCGGTGAAAAACTGTTTTTT.

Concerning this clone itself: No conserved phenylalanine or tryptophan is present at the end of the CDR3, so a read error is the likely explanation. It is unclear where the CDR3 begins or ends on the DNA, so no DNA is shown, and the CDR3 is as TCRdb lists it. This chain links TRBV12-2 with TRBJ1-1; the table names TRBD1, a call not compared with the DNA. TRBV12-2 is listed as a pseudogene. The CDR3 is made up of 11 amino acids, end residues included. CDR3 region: CASRLASVDTL.